The clone carrying this TCR beta chain was detected once. Per the germline V gene, CDR1 is SGHDT and CDR2 is YYEEEE. V gave up 3 bases and J gave up 2 bases; unmatched junction bases: 7. The CDR3 is 15 amino acids. TCRdb's table, derived via immunoSEQ multiplex PCR, lists solely in-frame clones and lacks some. Of about 320,000 clones listed, roughly nine tenths were seen once; the top ten hold roughly 2.5%. Cohorts were based on clinical histories the participants reported. This entry is derived from a study of blood T cell repertoires in COVID-19. This clonotype was obtained from a man aged 55 to 69 who had recovered from COVID-19. The chain couples TRBV5-6 to TRBJ2-7, with TRBD1 identical over 8 bases. The sequenced material came from PBMCs or T cells enriched from blood (not recorded which). CDR3 protein: CASSSGTGRPYEQYF. CDR3 bases: TGTGCCAGCAGCTCTGGGACAGGCCGACCCTACGAGCAGTACTTC.